This T cell receptor beta chain was sequenced during a study of Ad26.COV2.S vaccination and SARS-CoV-2 variants. Study overall: Within the COV1001 Ad26.COV2.S trial arm, the donor was enrolled.

Sequencing was performed with immunoSEQ multiplex PCR; in TCRdb, only in-frame clones are kept and a portion is missing. The data contain 300,000 to 400,000 clones, about 90% of them singletons. Study results and limitations: Vaccine recipients posted higher spike-specific TCR breadth than their placebo counterparts. Vaccinees and placebo recipients showed similar non-spike TCR breadth.

In the case of this clone: Its target is not known.

The CDR3 is 14 amino acids. The germline CDR1 and CDR2 sequences are SQVTM and ANQGSEA. V lost 5 bases and J lost 2; bases outside the gene matches: 2. This sample's treatment: around 19 received Ad26.COV2.S at low or high dose, single or two shots; 5 received placebo; per-sample allocation not given. Specimen acquisition occurred on day 63 following the initial vaccine or placebo injection. The clonotype originates from a person aged 18-60 years who received the Ad26.COV2.S COVID-19 vaccine or a placebo. The sequenced sample was peripheral blood, obtained in a trial of Ad26.COV2.S vaccine versus placebo. The J gene is TRBJ2-5, the V gene TRBV29-1; 13 bases match TRBD2. CDR3 loop: CSVPLAGGQETQYF. Here the CDR3 DNA reads TGCAGCGTTCCACTAGCGGGGGGGCAAGAGACCCAGTACTTC.